The entry that follows covers one T cell receptor (beta chain) sequence. CDR3 length: 12 amino acids. The V gene's germline CDR1 is SGHAT and CDR2 FQNNGV. The V and J ends lost 5 bases and 7 bases respectively, with 8 bases between them. The data stem from a study of blood T cell repertoires in COVID-19. Sequencing used immunoSEQ multiplex PCR; TCRdb keeps in-frame clones, though not all of them. The table records more than 250,000 clones, 70% to 90% of them present only once. All enrollees were roughly 18 to 89 years old and from approximately 24 US areas. V usage is TRBV11-2 and J usage is TRBJ1-4; D is ambiguous. The sequence derives from a woman under 30 who had recovered from COVID-19. Sequences were obtained from PBMCs or T cells enriched from blood (not recorded which). The CDR3 protein is CASSPSGEKLFF. DNA of the CDR3: TGTGCCAGCAGCCCCTCGGGTGAAAAACTGTTTTTT.